This record covers a single TCR beta chain. Its target is not known. Here the CDR3 omits its conserved ending phenylalanine or tryptophan, so a read error is the likely source. The sample comes from a study of cytomegalovirus exposure and HLA in healthy donors. Notes on the study in general: A later analysis by the authors found several of the most significant clusters apparently linked to common viral pathogens. Equally common other TCR beta chains were less clonally expanded than HLA-associated ones, a later analysis found. In a later analysis, TCR association rates varied by HLA locus: DRB1 most, HLA-C fewest.

The ends were cut back, 3 bases at V and 0 bases at J, with 4 bases in the middle. CDR3 length equals 14 residues. Germline CDR1 SGHNT, CDR2 YYREEE (reference sequence). PCR was performed using 60 Vbeta and 13 Jbeta primers. The protocol was immunoSEQ multiplex PCR, while the TCRdb copy is restricted to in-frame clones and leaves out a portion. The profile shows more than 90,000 clones, roughly 71% of them singletons. The chain links TRBV5-4 to TRBJ2-6; D gene ambiguous. The source material was PBMCs. This receptor was identified in a middle-aged man in good health and CMV-seronegative. CDR3 in DNA: TGTGCCAGCAGCTGGATCTCTGGGGCCAACGTCCTGACTCTC. Protein product: CASSWISGANVLTL.